Listed here are 32 T cell receptor beta chains from one sample, sequenced in a study of blood T cell repertoires in COVID-19. The data were produced by immunoSEQ multiplex PCR, yet TCRdb's version contains in-frame clones alone and is incomplete. The repertoire consists of about 330,000 clones, with roughly 87% occurring once and the leading ten covering roughly a tenth. The sequenced sample was peripheral blood. These receptors originate from a man younger than 40 with COVID-19, enrolled during active disease.

The chain uses TRBV15 and TRBJ2-1; D is perhaps TRBD2 (6 bases). V was cut by 3 bases and J by 1 base, with 7 bases left in between. The CDR3 contains 14 residues. The germline gives CDR1 LNHNV, CDR2 YYDKDF (reference sequence). DNA for the CDR3: TGTGCCACCAGCAGCGGGAGTTCCTACAATGAGCAGTTCTTC. This translates into CATSSGSSYNEQFF. The whole variable domain, filled in from reference TRBV15 and TRBJ2-1, reads DAMVIQNPRYQVTQFGKPVTLSCSQTLNHNVMYWYQQKSSQAPKLLFHYYDKDFNNEADTPDNFQSRRPNTSFCFLDIRSPGLGDTAMYLCATSSGSSYNEQFFGPGTRLTVL.

The chain couples TRBV19 to TRBJ2-4, with D perhaps matching TRBD2 (5 bases). The length of the CDR3 is 16 residues. Between the trimmed V and J ends, which lost 5 bases and 0 bases, there was a span of 14 bases. Looked up from germline, CDR1 is LNHDA and CDR2 is SQIVND (reference sequence). The CDR3: CASSPPGVLAKNIQYF. CDR3 nucleotide sequence: TGTGCCAGTAGTCCCCCCGGGGTATTAGCCAAAAACATTCAGTACTTC.

The V call is TRBV19, the J call TRBJ2-3, with 15 bases aligning to TRBD2. V shed 6 bases, J shed 4 bases, and the junction held 14 bases outside the gene matches. The CDR3 is 19 amino acids. Germline V gives CDR1 LNHDA, CDR2 SQIVND (reference sequence). CDR3 DNA: TGTGCCAGTAGAGATAAAGGGACTAGCGGGAGGAGGATACCAGATACGCAGTATTTT. It codes for CASRDKGTSGRRIPDTQYF.

The chain employs TRBV19 and TRBJ2-5, with D perhaps TRBD1 (6 bases). CDR1 is LNHDA, CDR2 SQIVND, per germline (reference sequence). The length of the CDR3 is 14 residues. Trimming left V 1 base short and J 4 bases short, with 10 bases between. The CDR3 nucleotides are TGTGCCAGTAGTATAGGAGCCAGGGGAGAGACCCAGTACTTC. This translates into CASSIGARGETQYF.

The chain couples TRBV18 to TRBJ1-1; D might be TRBD1 (6 bases). The CDR3 consists of 15 residues. V lost 2 bases and J lost 0, with 10 bases in between. The germline V gene encodes CDR1 KGHSH and CDR2 LQKENI. The CDR3 sequence: CASSPGGSLNTEAFF. Here the CDR3 DNA reads TGTGCCAGCTCACCAGGGGGCAGCCTGAACACTGAAGCTTTCTTT.

V and J are TRBV18 and TRBJ2-5; 7 bases are shared with TRBD1. V gave up 3 bases and J gave up 5 bases; unmatched junction bases: 6. The CDR3 totals 14 residues. Germline assignment: CDR1 KGHSH and CDR2 LQKENI. CDR3 protein: CASSPGQTAETQYF. The CDR3 region has the DNA TGTGCCAGCTCACCGGGACAGACGGCGGAGACCCAGTACTTC.

The rearrangement links TRBV15 to TRBJ2-1; 11 bases line up with TRBD2. V lost 3 bases and J lost 6; bases outside the gene matches: 7. Germline lookup yields CDR1 LNHNV and CDR2 YYDKDF (reference sequence). This CDR3 region has 16 residues. The DNA of the CDR3 is TGTGCCACCAGCAGGGATAGCGGGAGGGCCCTCAATGAGCAGTTCTTC. Its protein product is CATSRDSGRALNEQFF.

The V gene is TRBV3-1 (or the pseudogene TRBV3-2), the J gene TRBJ2-5; TRBD1 might be the D (7 bases). Trimming left V 2 bases short and J 2 bases short, with 18 bases between. Per the germline V gene, CDR1 is LGHDT and CDR2 is YNNKEL (reference sequence). The CDR3 loop spans 17 amino acids. This CDR3 is CASSQRPRAGGQETQYF. The CDR3 DNA sequence: TGTGCCAGCAGCCAAAGGCCTAGGGCAGGGGGGCAAGAGACCCAGTACTTC.

This clone was counted once. The rearrangement uses TRBV7-9 and TRBJ1-1; 7 bases agree with TRBD1. Germline V gene sequence: CDR1 SEHNR, CDR2 FQNEAQ (reference sequence). V lost 6 bases, J lost 12 bases, and 13 bases stayed unmatched. The CDR3 has 13 residues. The chain's CDR3 is CASRDRQGGLTFF. CDR3 coding DNA: TGTGCCAGCAGGGACCGACAGGGAGGTTTGACTTTCTTT.

CDR3 residues: CASTFRSSTGELFF. The DNA for the CDR3 is TGTGCCAGCACTTTTCGGTCGAGCACCGGGGAGCTGTTTTTT. This chain connects TRBV27 to TRBJ2-2, with unresolved D. The CDR3 runs 14 residues. Germline V gene data show CDR1 as MNHEY and CDR2 as SMNVEV (reference sequence). V was trimmed by 7 bases and J by 4 bases, leaving 13 bases between them.

V is TRBV2 and J is TRBJ1-1, with 7 bases identical to TRBD1. V lost 10 bases and J lost 1; bases outside the gene matches: 3. The CDR3 is 12 residues long. Germline loops: CDR1 SNHLY, CDR2 FYNNEI. CDR3 nucleotides: TGTGCCACCAGGACAGGGAACACTGAAGCTTTCTTT. It translates to CATRTGNTEAFF.

This chain links TRBV4-3 with TRBJ2-1; D is ambiguous. From germline, CDR1 is LGHNA and CDR2 YSLEER. V shed 4 bases and J shed 5 bases, with 12 bases lying between them. The CDR3 loop spans 14 amino acids. The CDR3 DNA sequence: TGCGCCAGCAGCCCCCATACCTCGGACAATGAGCAGTTCTTC. It is translated as CASSPHTSDNEQFF.

V usage is TRBV28 and J usage is TRBJ1-1; the match to TRBD1 covers 8 bases. J was trimmed by 5 bases and V by 6 bases; bases with no gene match: 5. In germline, CDR1 is MDHEN, CDR2 SYDVKM. This CDR3 has 13 amino acids. CDR3 bases: TGTGCCAGCAGGTCACAGGGGGTGACTGAAGCTTTCTTT. Its protein product is CASRSQGVTEAFF.

J is TRBJ2-3 and V is TRBV19; TRBD2 matches 12 bases. This CDR3 spans 19 amino acids. The V segment lost 4 bases and the J segment 0 bases; nucleotides outside the gene matches: 11. CDR1 is LNHDA and CDR2 is SQIVND in the germline V gene (reference sequence). This CDR3 is CASSTHSMGLAGSTDTQYF. In DNA form, the CDR3 reads TGTGCCAGTAGTACACACTCCATGGGACTAGCGGGCAGCACAGATACGCAGTATTTT. Full variable domain (missing parts from reference TRBV19 and TRBJ2-3): DGGITQSPKYLFRKEGQNVTLSCEQNLNHDAMYWYRQDPGQGLRLIYYSQIVNDFQKGDIAEGYSVSREKKESFPLTVTSAQKNPTAFYLCASSTHSMGLAGSTDTQYFGPGTRLTVL.

The V gene is TRBV30, the J gene TRBJ1-1, with TRBD1 matching 8 bases. CDR3 length equals 12 residues. V lost 5 bases and J lost 4; bases outside the gene matches: 3. Germline V gene sequence: CDR1 GTSNPN, CDR2 SVGIG (reference sequence). The CDR3 protein is CAWADRATEAFF. The CDR3 nucleotides read TGTGCCTGGGCGGACAGGGCCACTGAAGCTTTCTTT.

CDR3 amino acids: CASSFIRRGEAFF. Written as DNA, the CDR3 is TGTGCCAGCAGTTTTATTAGGAGGGGTGAAGCTTTCTTT. The J gene is TRBJ1-1, the V gene TRBV28; D is possibly TRBD1 (5 bases). The CDR3 length is 13 residues. Germline V gene lookup returns CDR1 MDHEN and CDR2 SYDVKM. Trimming left V 3 bases short and J 7 bases short, with 12 bases between.

The V and J genes are TRBV6-1 and TRBJ1-5; tentative D call: TRBD1 (5 bases). Germline V gives CDR1 MNHNS, CDR2 SASEGT. This CDR3 has 17 amino acids. Trimming removed 1 base at V and 2 bases at J, with 15 bases between. The CDR3 spells CASSEGNSWGGNQPQHF. Written as DNA, the CDR3 is TGTGCCAGCAGTGAAGGGAACTCCTGGGGGGGCAATCAGCCCCAGCATTTT.

In this sample, this clone turned up many times. V is TRBV7-2 and J is TRBJ2-1, with D unclear. CDR3 length: 14 residues. Between the trimmed V and J ends, which lost 4 bases and 3 bases, there was a span of 10 bases. Germline V lookup: CDR1 SGHTA, CDR2 FQGNSA. CDR3 protein: CASSSQSVYNEQFF. Written as DNA, the CDR3 is TGTGCCAGCAGCTCTCAGTCAGTCTACAATGAGCAGTTCTTC.

This clone was picked up a small number of times. The chain joins TRBV29-1 to TRBJ1-2; 7 bases fit TRBD1. J gave up 3 bases and V 7 bases, and 5 bases lay outside the gene matches. Germline assignment: CDR1 SQVTM and CDR2 ANQGSEA. The CDR3 runs to 12 residues. The CDR3, as DNA: TGCAGCGCAGGGGGTCGGGACTATGGCTACACCTTC. This sequence encodes CSAGGRDYGYTF.

This clone is a singleton in its sample. This chain joins TRBV25-1 and TRBJ2-2; 9 bases line up with TRBD1. V dropped 6 bases and J dropped 4; count of bases not matched to a gene: 3. The germline CDR1 and CDR2 sequences are MGHDK and SYGVNS. The CDR3 totals 14 residues. The CDR3 sequence is CASRSDRGTGELFF. CDR3 bases: TGTGCCAGCAGGTCGGACAGGGGCACCGGGGAGCTGTTTTTT.

The rearrangement joins TRBV27 to TRBJ2-1; 11 bases line up with TRBD2. The germline V gene encodes CDR1 MNHEY and CDR2 SMNVEV (reference sequence). Trimming cost V 6 bases and J 2 bases; bases outside gene matches: 3. This CDR3 spans 15 amino acids. CDR3 residues: CASREGLAAYNEQFF. CDR3 nucleotides: TGTGCCAGCAGGGAGGGACTAGCGGCCTACAATGAGCAGTTCTTC.

The chain couples TRBV9 to TRBJ1-4; D unclear. Trimming removed 0 bases from V and 5 bases from J, with 11 bases in between. This CDR3 region has 15 residues. Looked up from germline, CDR1 is SGDLS and CDR2 is YYNGEE. DNA for the CDR3: TGTGCCAGCAGCGTAGAGGCGGGGATCAATGAAAAACTGTTTTTT. This sequence encodes CASSVEAGINEKLFF.

This chain uses TRBV12-3 or TRBV12-4 with TRBJ1-1, with D perhaps TRBD1 (6 bases). The germline V and J ends were trimmed by 6 bases and 1 base, with 9 bases remaining between them. The CDR3 extends over 13 amino acids. The CDR3 DNA is TGTGCCAGCAGGGGACAAGAGAACACTGAAGCTTTCTTT. Translated, it gives CASRGQENTEAFF.

V usage is TRBV18 and J usage is TRBJ2-2; TRBD1 is a possible D gene (5 bases). This CDR3 is 14 amino acids long. Germline values: CDR1 KGHSH, CDR2 LQKENI. Between the trimmed V and J ends, which lost 3 bases and 1 base, there was a span of 6 bases. CDR3 amino acids: CASSPTVNTGELFF. The CDR3 nucleotides are TGTGCCAGCTCACCGACAGTGAACACCGGGGAGCTGTTTTTT. Supplemented by reference TRBV18 and TRBJ2-2, the full variable domain reads NAGVMQNPRHLVRRRGQEARLRCSPMKGHSHVYWYRQLPEEGLKFMVYLQKENIIDESGMPKERFSAEFPKEGPSILRIQQVVRGDSAAYFCASSPTVNTGELFFGEGSRLTVL.

This chain joins TRBV18 and TRBJ2-3, with 7 bases aligning to TRBD1. V was clipped by 3 bases and J by 1 base; unmatched bases: 7. Germline values: CDR1 KGHSH, CDR2 LQKENI. This CDR3 has 16 residues. CDR3 in amino acids: CASSPRDRARTDTQYF. The DNA for the CDR3 is TGTGCCAGCTCACCCCGGGACAGAGCCCGCACAGATACGCAGTATTTT.

The chain carries TRBV12-5 and TRBJ2-5, with 12 positions matching TRBD2. V gave up 4 bases and J gave up 2 bases; unmatched junction bases: 8. CDR1 is LGHNT, CDR2 FRNRAP, per germline. The CDR3 has 17 residues. The CDR3 region has the DNA TGTGCTAGTGGTTCCTTACGGACTAGCGGGGATCAAGAGACCCAGTACTTC. It is translated as CASGSLRTSGDQETQYF.

The V and J genes are TRBV27 and TRBJ2-7; D not certain. V was pared by 3 bases and J by 0 bases, with 6 bases between. The CDR3 runs to 13 residues. Germline assignment: CDR1 MNHEY and CDR2 SMNVEV (reference sequence). The CDR3 DNA is TGTGCCAGCAGTTTTGGAGTCTCCTACGAGCAGTACTTC. It yields the protein CASSFGVSYEQYF.

The rearrangement joins TRBV3-1 (or the pseudogene TRBV3-2) to TRBJ2-7; 7 positions agree with TRBD1. J gave up 7 bases and V 1 base, and 13 bases lay outside the gene matches. Germline CDR1 is LGHDT and CDR2 is YNNKEL (reference sequence). This CDR3 spans 16 amino acids. CDR3 sequence (DNA): TGTGCCAGCAGCCAAGTGTTTGGGACAGAGTACCTAGAGCAGTACTTC. Its protein product is CASSQVFGTEYLEQYF.

The chain uses TRBV7-9 and TRBJ1-2, with 8 bases lining up with TRBD1. The ends lost 5 bases at V and 5 bases at J; junction bases unmatched: 7. This CDR3 has 14 amino acids. CDR1 SEHNR and CDR2 FQNEAQ come from the germline V gene (reference sequence). CDR3 bases: TGTGCCAGCAGCCTCGGGGGACAGGAGTATGGCTACACCTTC. Its protein product is CASSLGGQEYGYTF.

V gene TRBV11-2 combines with J gene TRBJ1-4; 10 positions match TRBD1. The germline gives CDR1 SGHAT, CDR2 FQNNGV. The CDR3 totals 16 residues. J was trimmed by 5 bases and V by 4 bases; bases with no gene match: 7. CDR3 nucleotide sequence: TGTGCCAGCAGCTCCGCTGACAGGGGGCGGAATGAAAAACTGTTTTTT. Its translation: CASSSADRGRNEKLFF.

This chain links TRBV7-2 with TRBJ1-1; no clear D gene. V was pared by 5 bases and J by 5 bases, with 12 bases between. The CDR3 runs to 13 residues. Germline V lookup: CDR1 SGHTA, CDR2 FQGNSA. In nucleotides, the CDR3 is TGTGCCAGCAGCCCGGAGACGGGGACTGAAGCTTTCTTT. Translated: CASSPETGTEAFF. The full variable domain, in which reference TRBV7-2 and TRBJ1-1 provide the parts outside the CDR3, is GAGVSQSPSNKVTEKGKDVELRCDPISGHTALYWYRQSLGQGLEFLIYFQGNSAPDKSGLPSDRFSAERTGGSVSTLTIQRTQQEDSAVYLCASSPETGTEAFFGQGTRLTVV.

V gene TRBV10-3 combines with J gene TRBJ2-3; D ambiguous. This CDR3 region has 11 residues. Trimming pared 5 bases from V and 5 bases from J, leaving 5 bases between. CDR1 is ENHRY, CDR2 SYGVKD, per germline. The CDR3, as DNA: TGTGCCATCAGTTCCGGAGATACGCAGTATTTT. Encoded protein: CAISSGDTQYF.